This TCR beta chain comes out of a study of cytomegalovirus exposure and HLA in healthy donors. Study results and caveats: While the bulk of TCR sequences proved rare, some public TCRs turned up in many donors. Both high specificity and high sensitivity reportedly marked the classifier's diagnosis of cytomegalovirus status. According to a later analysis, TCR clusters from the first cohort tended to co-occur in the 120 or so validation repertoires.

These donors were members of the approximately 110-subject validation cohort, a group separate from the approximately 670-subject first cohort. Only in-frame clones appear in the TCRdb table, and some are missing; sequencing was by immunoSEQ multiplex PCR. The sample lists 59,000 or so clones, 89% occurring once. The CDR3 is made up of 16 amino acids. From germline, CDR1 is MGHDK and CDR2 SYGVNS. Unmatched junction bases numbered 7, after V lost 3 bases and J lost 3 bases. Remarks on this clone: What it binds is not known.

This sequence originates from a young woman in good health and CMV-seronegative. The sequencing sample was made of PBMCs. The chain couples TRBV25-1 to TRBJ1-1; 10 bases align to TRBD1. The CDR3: CASSDVGQGPHTEAFF. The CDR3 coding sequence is TGTGCCAGCAGTGATGTGGGACAGGGGCCACACACTGAAGCTTTCTTT. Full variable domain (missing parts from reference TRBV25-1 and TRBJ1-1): EADIYQTPRYLVIGTGKKITLECSQTMGHDKMYWYQQDPGMELHLIHYSYGVNSTEKGDLSSESTVSRIRTEHFPLTLESARPSHTSQYLCASSDVGQGPHTEAFFGQGTRLTVV.